What follows are 31 T cell receptor beta chains derived from one specimen sequenced in a study of control samples from healthy donors and cancer patients. Data came from immunoSEQ multiplex PCR; TCRdb stores just in-frame clones and leaves some out. This table holds roughly 76,000 clones, roughly 93% found once. The sample comprised blood. These receptors were taken from a woman in her late teens or twenties in good health.

CDR3 nucleotide sequence: TGTGCCAGCAGCCCCTGTCAGGGGGCCAGCACAGATACGCAGTATTTT. Translated, it gives CASSPCQGASTDTQYF. The chain employs TRBV21-1 and TRBJ2-3; whether TRBD1, the table's D call, matches the DNA was not checked. TRBV21-1 is tagged as a pseudogene. CDR3 size: 16 residues.

The chain employs TRBV27 and TRBJ2-5; D remains unclear. CDR1 and CDR2 (germline): MNHEY, SMNVEV (reference sequence). This CDR3 contains 17 residues. V was pared by 3 bases and J by 4 bases, with 21 bases between. The CDR3 here is CASSFYPDEVRRETQYF. Written as DNA, the CDR3 is TGTGCCAGCAGTTTCTATCCTGACGAGGTGCGCCGAGAGACCCAGTACTTC.

The chain has TRBV6-6 and TRBJ2-1, with D unclear. Germline V gene lookup returns CDR1 MNHNY and CDR2 SVGAGI (reference sequence). Trimming removed 2 bases at V and 5 bases at J, with 7 bases between. This CDR3 contains 13 residues. The CDR3 DNA sequence: TGTGCCAGCAGTTACGTGAGAGACAATGAGCAGTTCTTC. Protein product: CASSYVRDNEQFF.

This chain links TRBV10-3 with TRBJ1-6, with D uncertain. Deletions cut 2 bases from V and 9 bases from J, with 8 bases between. In germline, CDR1 is ENHRY, CDR2 SYGVKD. There are 13 residues in the CDR3. The CDR3 sequence is CAISEGVISPLHF. DNA of the CDR3: TGTGCCATCAGTGAGGGGGTAATTTCACCCCTCCACTTT.

The rearrangement links TRBV5-8 to TRBJ2-3, with D possibly TRBD1 on 5 matching bases. From germline, CDR1 is SGHTS and CDR2 YDEGEE. Trimming removed 4 bases at V and 3 bases at J, with 21 bases between. There are 17 residues in the CDR3. DNA for the CDR3: TGTGCCAGCAGCCCTCCCGAAGGGGATTCCAAAACAGATACGCAGTATTTT. Its protein product is CASSPPEGDSKTDTQYF.

The rearrangement joins TRBV10-1 to TRBJ1-6; D is unclear. This CDR3 has 18 residues. CDR1 is WNHNN and CDR2 is SYGVQD in the germline V gene (reference sequence). V lost 10 bases, J lost 1 base, and 23 bases lay in between. The DNA of the CDR3 is TGCGCCACCCAGAAGGGAAAATTCGGGTCGTCCTATAATTCACCCCTCCACTTT. Translation: CATQKGKFGSSYNSPLHF.

In DNA, the CDR3 is TGTGCCAGCAGCCCCGGGACAGCTGTCAATCCCTTCGTCACTAACTATGGCTACACCTTC. Its protein is CASSPGTAVNPFVTNYGYTF. The chain joins TRBV14 to TRBJ1-2; 7 nucleotides line up with TRBD1. The ends lost 4 bases at V and 0 bases at J; junction bases unmatched: 20. Germline V gives CDR1 SGHDN, CDR2 FVKESK. The CDR3 has 20 residues.

This chain joins TRBV20-1 and TRBJ2-7, with D hard to call. V was pared by 1 base and J by 5 bases, with 6 bases between. CDR1 is DFQATT, CDR2 SNEGSKA, per germline (reference sequence). The CDR3 runs to 11 residues. Here the CDR3 DNA reads TGCAGTGCTAGAGGTTTCGACGAGCAGTACTTC. It encodes CSARGFDEQYF.

The genes are TRBV27 and TRBJ2-5; D is tentatively TRBD1 or TRBD2 (5 bases each). Trimming took 0 bases from V and 5 from J, leaving 13 bases between them. This CDR3 is 15 amino acids long. The germline V gene encodes CDR1 MNHEY and CDR2 SMNVEV (reference sequence). The CDR3 DNA reads TGTGCCAGCAGTTTATCTAGGGCGTGGGGGGAGACCCAGTACTTC. Amino acids: CASSLSRAWGETQYF.

J is TRBJ2-5 and V is TRBV7-2; TRBD2 is a possible D gene (5 bases). Trimming removed 1 base from V and 5 bases from J, with 14 bases in between. The CDR3 has 15 amino acids. CDR1 SGHTA and CDR2 FQGNSA come from the germline V gene. This CDR3 reads CASSLDTLPGETQYF. The DNA of the CDR3 is TGTGCCAGCAGCTTAGATACACTCCCGGGGGAGACCCAGTACTTC.

This rearrangement joins TRBV6-1 to TRBJ1-3, with D possibly matching TRBD1 (5 bases). This CDR3 is built from 16 residues. V lost 2 bases to trimming and J lost 4 bases, with 15 bases between them. The germline V gene has CDR1 MNHNS and CDR2 SASEGT. The CDR3 sequence: CASSEWGQGGGNTIYF. The CDR3 DNA follows: TGTGCCAGCAGTGAATGGGGTCAGGGAGGAGGAAACACCATATATTTT.

Comments on this clone: This specimen includes other DNA sequences encoding the same CDR3. This rearrangement joins TRBV7-2 to TRBJ1-5; 7 positions agree with TRBD1. Germline values: CDR1 SGHTA, CDR2 FQGNSA. V was pared by 5 bases and J by 4 bases, with 2 bases of the junction left unmatched. CDR3 size: 13 residues. In nucleotides, the CDR3 is TGTGCCAGCAGCCTCAGGGGGAATCAGCCCCAGCATTTT. This sequence encodes CASSLRGNQPQHF.

The chain joins TRBV7-9 to TRBJ2-2; D is uncertain. V was trimmed by 5 bases and J by 5 bases, leaving 18 bases between them. Germline CDR1 and CDR2: SEHNR and FQNEAQ (reference sequence). The CDR3 totals 16 residues. The CDR3 spells CASSPRFLQKTGELFF. For the CDR3, the DNA is TGTGCCAGCAGCCCGCGGTTCCTACAGAAAACCGGGGAGCTGTTTTTT.

The chain employs TRBV4-2 and TRBJ2-7; D unclear. The CDR3 runs 17 residues. Germline V gives CDR1 LGHNA, CDR2 YNFKEQ. The V gene lost 0 bases and the J gene lost 2 bases, with 17 bases spanning the gap. The CDR3 region has the DNA TGTGCCAGCAGCCAAGAGACCACTCGGCAGAAACCCTACGAGCAGTACTTC. Translation: CASSQETTRQKPYEQYF.

V and J are TRBV11-2 and TRBJ2-4; 9 nucleotides match TRBD1. V lost 0 bases and J lost 3; bases outside the gene matches: 3. The CDR3 covers 16 residues. Germline CDR1 is SGHAT and CDR2 is FQNNGV. The CDR3: CASSLEETGGKNIQYF. The DNA for the CDR3 is TGTGCCAGCAGCTTAGAGGAGACAGGGGGCAAAAACATTCAGTACTTC.

This chain uses TRBV27 with TRBJ1-2; TRBD1 agrees at 8 bases. J lost 4 bases, V lost 6 bases, and 7 bases had no gene match. The CDR3 is 14 residues long. Germline V gives CDR1 MNHEY, CDR2 SMNVEV (reference sequence). CDR3 sequence reads: CASRGTGPFYGYTF. The CDR3 DNA sequence: TGTGCCAGCAGGGGGACAGGTCCTTTCTATGGCTACACCTTC.

This rearrangement joins TRBV6-5 to TRBJ1-1; D call uncertain. The V end lost 6 bases, the J end lost 1 base, and 6 bases lay between the germline ends. The CDR3 loop spans 12 amino acids. The germline V gene has CDR1 MNHEY and CDR2 SVGAGI. The CDR3 nucleotides are TGTGCCAGCAGCTTCAGGAACACTGAAGCTTTCTTT. Its protein is CASSFRNTEAFF.

This chain links TRBV11-2 with TRBJ1-3, with D unclear. This CDR3 comprises 12 residues. V was clipped by 3 bases and J by 4 bases, with 4 bases between them. Germline V lookup: CDR1 SGHAT, CDR2 FQNNGV. This CDR3 reads CASSFNGNTIYF. In DNA, the CDR3 is TGTGCCAGCAGCTTCAACGGAAACACCATATATTTT. Filled out from reference TRBV11-2 and TRBJ1-3, the complete variable domain reads EAGVAQSPRYKIIEKRQSVAFWCNPISGHATLYWYQQILGQGPKLLIQFQNNGVVDDSQLPKDRFSAERLKGVDSTLKIQPAKLEDSAVYLCASSFNGNTIYFGEGSWLTVV.

The chain links TRBV27 to TRBJ2-5; D gene ambiguous. The CDR3 loop spans 16 amino acids. The V gene's germline CDR1 is MNHEY and CDR2 SMNVEV (reference sequence). With 4 bases removed from V and 1 base from J, the gap between germline ends came to 16 bases. The CDR3 region is CASSSRPWPVQETQYF. The CDR3 DNA follows: TGTGCCAGCAGTTCCAGACCCTGGCCGGTCCAAGAGACCCAGTACTTC.

This chain uses TRBV14 with TRBJ1-3; D is unclear. This CDR3 comprises 15 residues. Germline V CDR1 and CDR2: SGHDN, FVKESK. V gave up 2 bases and J gave up 0 bases, with 8 bases separating them. CDR3 bases: TGTGCCAGCAGCCAACGCAGCTACTCTGGAAACACCATATATTTT. Its translation is CASSQRSYSGNTIYF.

The genes are TRBV19 and TRBJ1-2, with 7 bases fitting TRBD1. Germline lookup yields CDR1 LNHDA and CDR2 SQIVND (reference sequence). The CDR3 runs to 16 residues. With V trimmed by 5 bases and J by 2 bases, 11 bases remained unmatched. CDR3 sequence (DNA): TGTGCCAGTAGTTCGGTACAGGGGATCCCCAACTATGGCTACACCTTC. It translates to CASSSVQGIPNYGYTF.

This chain links TRBV4-3 with TRBJ2-3, with TRBD2 matching over 11 bases. This CDR3 contains 17 residues. Germline assignment: CDR1 LGHNA and CDR2 YSLEER. The V segment lost 0 bases and the J segment 6 bases; nucleotides outside the gene matches: 8. The CDR3 protein is CASSQERALAGGDTQYF. CDR3 bases: TGCGCCAGCAGCCAAGAGAGAGCCTTAGCGGGGGGGGATACGCAGTATTTT.

V is TRBV5-4 and J is TRBJ2-2, with D hard to call. This CDR3 region has 15 residues. The germline V and J ends were trimmed by 4 bases and 5 bases, with 15 bases remaining between them. Germline V gives CDR1 SGHNT, CDR2 YYREEE (reference sequence). This CDR3 is CASSQRSRVTGELFF. For the CDR3, the DNA is TGTGCCAGCAGCCAGCGCAGCCGGGTAACCGGGGAGCTGTTTTTT. Looking up the rest from reference TRBV5-4 and TRBJ2-2 gives the full variable domain: ETGVTQSPTHLIKTRGQQVTLRCSSQSGHNTVSWYQQALGQGPQFIFQYYREEENGRGNFPPRFSGLQFPNYSSELNVNALELDDSALYLCASSQRSRVTGELFFGEGSRLTVL.

This rearrangement joins TRBV2 to TRBJ1-2; D ambiguous. The CDR3 length is 14 residues. V lost 6 bases and J lost 6, with 17 bases in between. Germline CDR1 SNHLY, CDR2 FYNNEI. The CDR3 sequence is CASRDGRGEDGYTF. CDR3 in DNA: TGTGCCAGCAGGGACGGACGGGGAGAGGATGGCTACACCTTC.

V gene TRBV19 combines with J gene TRBJ1-2; unclear D gene. This CDR3 contains 14 residues. Germline assignment: CDR1 LNHDA and CDR2 SQIVND (reference sequence). Trimming took off 7 bases at V and 4 bases at J, with 16 bases between the two ends. The CDR3 loop reads CASNGTEKCYGYTF. In DNA form, the CDR3 reads TGTGCCAGTAATGGTACAGAAAAGTGCTATGGCTACACCTTC.

This rearrangement joins TRBV14 to TRBJ1-2; D perhaps matches TRBD1 (6 bases). Per germline, CDR1 SGHDN and CDR2 FVKESK. The CDR3 sequence is 15 residues long. With 0 bases removed from V and 4 bases from J, the gap between germline ends came to 12 bases. The CDR3 DNA follows: TGTGCCAGCAGCCAAGAAAACAGGGAGGTCTATGGCTACACCTTC. This encodes CASSQENREVYGYTF.

The gene calls are TRBV3-1 (or the pseudogene TRBV3-2) and TRBJ1-6, with D possibly matching TRBD1 (6 bases). Per germline, CDR1 LGHDT and CDR2 YNNKEL (reference sequence). The length of the CDR3 is 15 residues. V was clipped by 3 bases and J by 6 bases, with 12 bases between them. CDR3 nucleotides: TGTGCCAGCAGCCACCACAGGGATGGTAATTCACCCCTCCACTTT. This translates into CASSHHRDGNSPLHF.

The rearrangement uses TRBV5-4 and TRBJ2-3, with D possibly being TRBD2 (6 bases). Trimming pared 4 bases from V and 0 bases from J, leaving 12 bases between. There are 15 residues in the CDR3. The germline CDR1 and CDR2 sequences are SGHNT and YYREEE (reference sequence). CDR3 sequence reads: CASSATGTSTDTQYF. CDR3 coding DNA: TGTGCCAGCAGCGCAACCGGGACTAGCACAGATACGCAGTATTTT.

The chain employs TRBV9 and TRBJ2-5; maybe TRBD1 (6 bases). There are 15 residues in the CDR3. CDR1 is SGDLS and CDR2 is YYNGEE in the germline V gene. Between the trimmed V and J ends, which lost 4 bases and 7 bases, there was a span of 20 bases. The CDR3 is CASSKGIAIGGTQYF. Here the CDR3 DNA reads TGTGCCAGCAGCAAGGGCATAGCCATAGGGGGGACCCAGTACTTC. The full variable domain, its missing parts supplied by reference TRBV9 and TRBJ2-5, is DSGVTQTPKHLITATGQRVTLRCSPRSGDLSVYWYQQSLDQGLQFLIQYYNGEERAKGNILERFSAQQFPDLHSELNLSSLELGDSALYFCASSKGIAIGGTQYFGPGTRLLVL.

The chain links TRBV2 to TRBJ1-2; TRBD1 matches at 7 bases. V trimming: 9 bases; J trimming: 0 bases; junction bases outside the gene matches: 7. CDR1 and CDR2 from the germline V gene are SNHLY and FYNNEI. The CDR3 sequence is 14 residues long. In nucleotides, the CDR3 is TGTGCCAGTTTGACAGGGAAAGCTAACTATGGCTACACCTTC. It translates to CASLTGKANYGYTF.

The rearrangement joins TRBV5-1 to TRBJ2-2; D possibly matches TRBD1 or TRBD2 (6 bases each). CDR3 length: 16 amino acids. The germline V gene has CDR1 SGHRS and CDR2 YFSETQ. V lost 3 bases and J lost 4, with 16 bases in between. This CDR3 reads CASSSVTGTRTGELFF. In nucleotides, the CDR3 is TGCGCCAGCAGCTCCGTCACAGGGACTCGCACCGGGGAGCTGTTTTTT.